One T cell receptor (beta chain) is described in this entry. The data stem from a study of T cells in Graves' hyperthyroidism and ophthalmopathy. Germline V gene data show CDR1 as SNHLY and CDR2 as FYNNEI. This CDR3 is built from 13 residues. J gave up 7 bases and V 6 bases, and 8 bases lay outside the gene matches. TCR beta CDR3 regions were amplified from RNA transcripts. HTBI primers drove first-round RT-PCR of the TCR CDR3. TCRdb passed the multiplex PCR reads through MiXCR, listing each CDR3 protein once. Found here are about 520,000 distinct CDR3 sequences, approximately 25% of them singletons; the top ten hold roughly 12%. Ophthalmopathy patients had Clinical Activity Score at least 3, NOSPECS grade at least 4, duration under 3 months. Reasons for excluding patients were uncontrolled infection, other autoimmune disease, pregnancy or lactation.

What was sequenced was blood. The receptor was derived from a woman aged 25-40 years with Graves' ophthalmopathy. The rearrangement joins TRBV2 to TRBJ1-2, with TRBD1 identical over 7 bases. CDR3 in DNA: TGTGCCAGCAGACCCGACAGGGTGCCTGGCTACACCTTC. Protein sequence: CASRPDRVPGYTF.